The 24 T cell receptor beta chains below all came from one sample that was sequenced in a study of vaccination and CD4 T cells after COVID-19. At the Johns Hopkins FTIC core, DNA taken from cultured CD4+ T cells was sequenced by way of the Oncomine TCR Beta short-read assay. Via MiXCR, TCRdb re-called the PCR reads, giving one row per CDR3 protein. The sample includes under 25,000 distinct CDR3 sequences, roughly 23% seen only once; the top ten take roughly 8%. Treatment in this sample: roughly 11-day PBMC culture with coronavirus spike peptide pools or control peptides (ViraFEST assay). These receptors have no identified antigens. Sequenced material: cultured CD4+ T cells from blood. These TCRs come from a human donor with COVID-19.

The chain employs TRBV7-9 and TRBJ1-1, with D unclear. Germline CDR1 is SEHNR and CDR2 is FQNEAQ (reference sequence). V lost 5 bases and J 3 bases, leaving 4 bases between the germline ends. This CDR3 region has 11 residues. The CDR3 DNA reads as TGTGCCAGCAGCACCTACACTGAAGCTTTCTTT. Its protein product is CASSTYTEAFF. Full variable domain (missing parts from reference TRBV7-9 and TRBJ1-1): DTGVSQNPRHKITKRGQNVTFRCDPISEHNRLYWYRQTLGQGPEFLTYFQNEAQLEKSRLLSDRFSAERPKGSFSTLEIQRTEQGDSAMYLCASSTYTEAFFGQGTRLTVV.

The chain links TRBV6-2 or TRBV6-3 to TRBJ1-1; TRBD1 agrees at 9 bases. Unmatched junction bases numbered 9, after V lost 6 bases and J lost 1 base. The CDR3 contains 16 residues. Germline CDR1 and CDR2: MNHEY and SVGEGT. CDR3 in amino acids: CASSPAGQGSNTEAFF. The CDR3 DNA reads TGTGCCAGCAGCCCGGCGGGACAGGGCTCGAACACTGAAGCTTTCTTT.

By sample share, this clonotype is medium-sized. CDR3 DNA sequence: TGTGCCCGCACGATAGGGTTGAACACTGAAGCTTTCTTT. Amino acid sequence: CARTIGLNTEAFF. The genes are TRBV30 and TRBJ1-1; no reliable D call. The CDR3 is made up of 13 amino acids. Germline lookup yields CDR1 GTSNPN and CDR2 SVGIG (reference sequence). Trimming cost V 8 bases and J 0 bases, with 13 bases left between them.

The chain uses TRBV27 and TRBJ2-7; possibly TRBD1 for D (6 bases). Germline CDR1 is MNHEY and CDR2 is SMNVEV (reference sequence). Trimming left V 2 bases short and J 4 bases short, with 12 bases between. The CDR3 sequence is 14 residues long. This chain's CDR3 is CASSLGPTGYEQYF. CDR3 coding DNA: TGTGCCAGCAGTTTAGGCCCCACAGGGTACGAGCAGTACTTC.

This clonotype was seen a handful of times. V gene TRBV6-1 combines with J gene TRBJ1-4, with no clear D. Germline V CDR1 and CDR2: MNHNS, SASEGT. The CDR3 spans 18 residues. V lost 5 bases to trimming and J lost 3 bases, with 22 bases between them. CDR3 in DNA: TGTGCCAGCAGTCGAAAGTCCCAGGTGGGGAGGCCTAATGAAAAACTGTTTTTT. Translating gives CASSRKSQVGRPNEKLFF.

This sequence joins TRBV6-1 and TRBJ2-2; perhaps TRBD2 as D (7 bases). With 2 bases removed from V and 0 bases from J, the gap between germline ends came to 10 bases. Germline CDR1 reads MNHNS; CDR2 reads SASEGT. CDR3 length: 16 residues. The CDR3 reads CASSERGGANTGELFF. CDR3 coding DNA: TGTGCCAGCAGTGAAAGGGGGGGAGCGAACACCGGGGAGCTGTTTTTT.

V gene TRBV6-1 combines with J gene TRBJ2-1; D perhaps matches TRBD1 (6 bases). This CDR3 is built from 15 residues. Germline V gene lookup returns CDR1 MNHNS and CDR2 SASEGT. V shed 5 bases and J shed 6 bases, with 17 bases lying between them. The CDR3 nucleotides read TGTGCCAGCAGTAAAGACCGGGACATACGCAATGAGCAGTTCTTC. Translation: CASSKDRDIRNEQFF.

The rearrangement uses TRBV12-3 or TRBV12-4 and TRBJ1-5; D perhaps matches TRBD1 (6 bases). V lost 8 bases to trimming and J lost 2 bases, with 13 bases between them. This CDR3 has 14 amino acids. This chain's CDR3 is CASCRGSRNQPQHF. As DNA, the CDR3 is TGTGCCAGCTGCAGGGGTTCCCGCAATCAGCCCCAGCATTTT.

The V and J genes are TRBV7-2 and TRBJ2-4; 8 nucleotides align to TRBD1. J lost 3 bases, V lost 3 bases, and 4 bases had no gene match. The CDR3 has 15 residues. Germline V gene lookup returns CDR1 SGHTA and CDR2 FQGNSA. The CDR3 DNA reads TGTGCCAGCAGCTTGGCTGGGACAGGCAAAAACATTCAGTACTTC. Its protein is CASSLAGTGKNIQYF.

The CDR3 DNA follows: TGTGCCAGCAGCCCACAGGTTAGCGGGGAGACCCAGTACTTC. Translation: CASSPQVSGETQYF. The V gene is TRBV9, the J gene TRBJ2-5; 7 bases fit TRBD2. There are 14 residues in the CDR3. J was trimmed by 5 bases and V by 4 bases; bases with no gene match: 8. Germline loops: CDR1 SGDLS, CDR2 YYNGEE.

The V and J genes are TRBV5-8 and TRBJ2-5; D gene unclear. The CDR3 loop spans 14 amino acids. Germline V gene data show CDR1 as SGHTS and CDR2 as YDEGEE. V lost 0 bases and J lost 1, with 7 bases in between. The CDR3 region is CASSLGQPQETQYF. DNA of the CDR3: TGTGCCAGCAGCTTGGGCCAGCCCCAAGAGACCCAGTACTTC.

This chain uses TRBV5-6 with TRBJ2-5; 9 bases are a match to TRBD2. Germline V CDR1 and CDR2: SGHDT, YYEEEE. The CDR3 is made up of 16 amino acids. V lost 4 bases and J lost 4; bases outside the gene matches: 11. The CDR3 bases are TGTGCCAGCAGCCTATTGGCAGGGACTAGCAGAGAGACCCAGTACTTC. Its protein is CASSLLAGTSRETQYF.

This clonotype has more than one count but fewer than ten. The CDR3: CASSLRQGASTTDTQYF. The CDR3 DNA reads as TGTGCCAGCAGCTTGAGACAGGGGGCTTCAACCACAGATACGCAGTATTTT. This chain joins TRBV5-4 and TRBJ2-3; 10 bases map to TRBD1. Losses at the gene ends were 1 base for V and 2 bases for J; bases not matched to a gene: 7. CDR1 and CDR2 from the germline V gene are SGHNT and YYREEE (reference sequence). There are 17 residues in the CDR3.

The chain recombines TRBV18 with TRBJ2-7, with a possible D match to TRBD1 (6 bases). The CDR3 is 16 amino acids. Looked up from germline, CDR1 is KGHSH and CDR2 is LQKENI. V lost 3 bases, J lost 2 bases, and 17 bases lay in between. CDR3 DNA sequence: TGTGCCAGCTCACCGGGGTCCCCAGGGGCGGCCTACGAGCAGTACTTC. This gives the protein CASSPGSPGAAYEQYF. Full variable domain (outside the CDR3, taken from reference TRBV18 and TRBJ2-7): NAGVMQNPRHLVRRRGQEARLRCSPMKGHSHVYWYRQLPEEGLKFMVYLQKENIIDESGMPKERFSAEFPKEGPSILRIQQVVRGDSAAYFCASSPGSPGAAYEQYFGPGTRLTVT.

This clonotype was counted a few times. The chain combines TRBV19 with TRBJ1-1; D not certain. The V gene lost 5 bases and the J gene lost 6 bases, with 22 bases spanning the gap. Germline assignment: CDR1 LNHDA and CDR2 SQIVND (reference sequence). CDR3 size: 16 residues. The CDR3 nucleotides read TGTGCCAGTAGTTTGCGGGGATCCGGGCGGGGATCTGAAGCTTTCTTT. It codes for CASSLRGSGRGSEAFF.

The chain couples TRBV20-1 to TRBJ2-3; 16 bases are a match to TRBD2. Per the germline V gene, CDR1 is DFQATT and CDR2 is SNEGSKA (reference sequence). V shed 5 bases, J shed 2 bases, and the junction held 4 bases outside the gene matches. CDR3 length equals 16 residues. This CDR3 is CSAGGLAGGSTDTQYF. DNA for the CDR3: TGCAGTGCTGGGGGACTAGCGGGGGGGTCCACAGATACGCAGTATTTT.

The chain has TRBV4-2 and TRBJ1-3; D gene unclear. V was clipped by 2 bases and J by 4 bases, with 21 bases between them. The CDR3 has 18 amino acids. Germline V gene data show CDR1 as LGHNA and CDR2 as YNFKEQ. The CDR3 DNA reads TGTGCCAGCAGCCAAATGCCGGGCACGAGTTCTCCGGGAAACACCATATATTTT. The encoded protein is CASSQMPGTSSPGNTIYF.

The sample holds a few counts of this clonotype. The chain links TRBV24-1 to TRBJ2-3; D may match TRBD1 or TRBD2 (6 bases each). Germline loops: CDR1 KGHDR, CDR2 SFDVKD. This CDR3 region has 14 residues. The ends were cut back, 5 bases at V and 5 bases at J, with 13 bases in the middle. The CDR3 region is CATSGWGAGDTQYF. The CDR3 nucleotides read TGTGCCACCAGTGGCTGGGGGGCGGGAGATACGCAGTATTTT.

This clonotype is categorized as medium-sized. The CDR3 coding sequence is TGCAGTGCTAGAGATCTGGGGATTGGGGGCTATGGCTACACCTTC. Its protein product is CSARDLGIGGYGYTF. This sequence joins TRBV20-1 and TRBJ1-2, with D perhaps matching TRBD1 (5 bases). Trimming removed 0 bases from V and 4 bases from J, with 15 bases in between. The germline CDR1 and CDR2 sequences are DFQATT and SNEGSKA (reference sequence). The CDR3 sequence is 15 residues long.

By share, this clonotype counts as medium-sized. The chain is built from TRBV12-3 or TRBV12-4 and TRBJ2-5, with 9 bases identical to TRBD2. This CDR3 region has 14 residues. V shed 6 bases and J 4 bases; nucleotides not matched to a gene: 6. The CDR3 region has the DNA TGTGCCAGCAGAATAGCGGGAGTACGAGAGACCCAGTACTTC. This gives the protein CASRIAGVRETQYF.

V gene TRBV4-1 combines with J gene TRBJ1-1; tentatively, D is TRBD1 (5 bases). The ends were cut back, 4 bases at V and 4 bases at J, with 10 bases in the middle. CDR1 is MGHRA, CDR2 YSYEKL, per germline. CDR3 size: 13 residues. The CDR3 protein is CASSPRETTEAFF. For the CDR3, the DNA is TGCGCCAGCAGCCCCAGGGAAACCACTGAAGCTTTCTTT.

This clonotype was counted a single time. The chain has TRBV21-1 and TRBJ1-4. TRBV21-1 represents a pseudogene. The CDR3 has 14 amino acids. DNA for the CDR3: TGTGCCGGTCCTTCACGGGGAACTAATGAAAAACTGTTTTTT. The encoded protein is CAGPSRGTNEKLFF.

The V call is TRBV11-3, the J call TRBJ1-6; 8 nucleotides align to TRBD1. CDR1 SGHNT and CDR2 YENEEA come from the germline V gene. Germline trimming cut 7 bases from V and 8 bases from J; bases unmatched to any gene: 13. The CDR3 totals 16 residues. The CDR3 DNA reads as TGTGCCAGCACCTTGACAGGGGCGTCCTTCCATTCACCCCTCCACTTT. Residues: CASTLTGASFHSPLHF.

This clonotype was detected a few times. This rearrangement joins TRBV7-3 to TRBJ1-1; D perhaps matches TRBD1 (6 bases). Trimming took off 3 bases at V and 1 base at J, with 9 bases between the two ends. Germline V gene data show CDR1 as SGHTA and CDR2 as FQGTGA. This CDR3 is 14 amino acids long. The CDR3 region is CASSLDRQNTEAFF. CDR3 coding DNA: TGTGCCAGCAGCTTGGACAGACAGAACACTGAAGCTTTCTTT.